This T cell receptor (beta chain) was observed in a study of T-cell memory formation after mild COVID-19. Study-wide points: Later expanders leaned toward CD4+, whereas clones contracting from day 15 to 85 were balanced CD4/CD8. The finding that pre-infection memory included some responding clones suggested that cross-reactive memory joined.

As concerns this clonotype: Its antigen is not known.

TCR alpha and TCR beta cDNA libraries carrying sample barcodes and UMIs came from 5'RACE with constant-segment primers. Using its own MiXCR run on the 5' RACE reads, TCRdb lists one record per CDR3 protein. The table lists about 250,000 distinct CDR3 sequences, roughly 15% of them singletons. The ends were cut back, 5 bases at V and 6 bases at J, with 7 bases in the middle. This CDR3 is built from 11 residues. Germline V gene sequence: CDR1 MNHEY, CDR2 SVGAGI. The sequencing input was PBMCs or a T cell subset sorted from them (not recorded which). The receptor's source is an adult woman who had mild COVID-19 (a few samples of this study predate the infection). Cell type and time point are not known. The chain is built from TRBV6-5 and TRBJ1-1; D unclear. The CDR3 is CASSTRSEAFF. CDR3 DNA sequence: TGTGCCAGCAGTACCCGTTCTGAAGCTTTCTTT.